This T cell receptor (beta chain) was recorded in a study of blood T cell repertoires in COVID-19. At the level of the study: Acute-phase and convalescent COVID-19 samples originated in the United States, Italy and Spain. Nucleic acid was either cDNA or gDNA, and it came from T cells, B-cell-depleted T cells, or PBMCs.

After removal of 5 bases from V and 6 bases from J, the junction contained 5 bases not matched to a gene. The length of the CDR3 is 14 residues. Germline V gene sequence: CDR1 SGHDT, CDR2 YYEEEE. As originally analysed: How many nucleated cells were present was estimated from reference gene primer amplification. Sequencing was performed with immunoSEQ multiplex PCR; in TCRdb, only in-frame clones are kept and a portion is missing. The D gene and trimming were derived from the DNA, and the V and J assignments and clone size from that table. This table has 200,000 to 250,000 clones, 70% to 90% appearing once.

The chain recombines TRBV5-6 with TRBJ1-4; TRBD1 agrees at 9 bases. Material for sequencing was peripheral blood. This clonotype was sampled from a woman between 40 and 55 years old with acute or convalescent COVID-19. The CDR3 is CASRVTGGDEKLFF. As DNA, the CDR3 is TGTGCCAGCAGGGTGACAGGGGGTGATGAAAAACTGTTTTTT.